These 15 T cell receptor beta chains were all obtained from the same sample, sequenced in a study of T cell responses to AZD1222 COVID-19 vaccine. The protocol was immunoSEQ multiplex PCR, while the TCRdb copy is restricted to in-frame clones and leaves out a portion. Of around 150,000 clones in the sample, 90% to 95% are singletons; the top ten hold under 6%. Sequencing was performed on peripheral blood, taken 28 days after the second AZD1222 dose. These receptors all stem from an adult who received the AZD1222 COVID-19 vaccine.

This chain connects TRBV7-2 to TRBJ2-2, with TRBD2 identical over 9 bases. This CDR3 contains 16 residues. Trimming at V came to 5 bases and at J to 3 bases, leaving 7 bases not matched to a gene. In germline, CDR1 is SGHTA, CDR2 FQGNSA. For the CDR3, the DNA is TGTGCCAGCAGCCCGCTTACTAGCGGGCACACCGGGGAGCTGTTTTTT. This codes for CASSPLTSGHTGELFF.

The rearrangement uses TRBV28 and TRBJ1-2; a weak D match, TRBD1 (5 bases). V shed 1 base and J shed 6 bases, with 15 bases lying between them. Germline lookup yields CDR1 MDHEN and CDR2 SYDVKM. This CDR3 spans 15 amino acids. The CDR3 spells CASSLSHVDIDGYTF. CDR3 sequence (DNA): TGTGCCAGCAGTTTATCCCATGTGGACATCGATGGCTACACCTTC.

The V and J genes are TRBV19 and TRBJ2-1, with 11 bases that match TRBD2. The CDR3 is made up of 15 amino acids. Germline V gene data show CDR1 as LNHDA and CDR2 as SQIVND (reference sequence). V lost 3 bases and J lost 7; bases outside the gene matches: 5. CDR3 sequence (DNA): TGTGCCAGTAGTATCGGCGCTAGCGGGAGGAATGAGCAGTTCTTC. Its translation: CASSIGASGRNEQFF.

The V gene is TRBV28, the J gene TRBJ1-2; TRBD1 is a possible D gene (6 bases). The V and J ends lost 5 bases and 7 bases respectively, with 14 bases between them. Germline lookup yields CDR1 MDHEN and CDR2 SYDVKM. The CDR3 contains 13 residues. Written as DNA, the CDR3 is TGTGCCAGCAGTCCCCGGACAGCGATTGGCTACACCTTC. Translation gives CASSPRTAIGYTF.

This clone appeared a single time. The chain couples TRBV7-8 to TRBJ1-2; TRBD1 might be the D (5 bases). V lost 9 bases, J lost 4 bases, and 18 bases lay in between. The germline gives CDR1 SGHVS, CDR2 FQNEAQ. The CDR3 sequence is 14 residues long. The CDR3 nucleotides read TGTGCCAGTCGGGAGGATGGGGCTTTCTATGGCTACACCTTC. Translating it yields CASREDGAFYGYTF.

The chain joins TRBV7-2 to TRBJ2-7; the match to TRBD1 covers 9 bases. Trimming took 5 bases from V and 4 from J; bases not matched to a gene: 3. Looked up from germline, CDR1 is SGHTA and CDR2 is FQGNSA. The CDR3 runs 13 residues. CDR3 residues: CASSQGTGYEQYF. The CDR3 nucleotides are TGTGCCAGCAGCCAAGGGACAGGGTACGAGCAGTACTTC.

The chain is built from TRBV12-3 or TRBV12-4 and TRBJ1-1; D remains unclear. The CDR3 spans 12 residues. V lost 6 bases and J lost 4, with 9 bases in between. In DNA form, the CDR3 reads TGTGCCAGCAGCATACAGCGCACTGAAGCTTTCTTT. Its translation: CASSIQRTEAFF.

The chain couples TRBV7-9 to TRBJ2-2; 8 positions agree with TRBD2. CDR3 length equals 16 residues. Germline lookup yields CDR1 SEHNR and CDR2 FQNEAQ (reference sequence). J lost 2 bases, V lost 5 bases, and 7 bases had no gene match. The CDR3 bases are TGTGCCAGCAGCGACCCAAGCGGGAGTAACACCGGGGAGCTGTTTTTT. Translated, it gives CASSDPSGSNTGELFF. Supplemented by reference TRBV7-9 and TRBJ2-2, the full variable domain reads DTGVSQNPRHKITKRGQNVTFRCDPISEHNRLYWYRQTLGQGPEFLTYFQNEAQLEKSRLLSDRFSAERPKGSFSTLEIQRTEQGDSAMYLCASSDPSGSNTGELFFGEGSRLTVL.

This clone was seen a few times. The J gene is TRBJ2-7, the V gene TRBV6-2 or TRBV6-3; 12 bases agree with TRBD1. CDR3 length: 15 amino acids. Looked up from germline, CDR1 is MNHEY and CDR2 is SVGEGT. With V trimmed by 4 bases and J by 6 bases, 7 bases remained unmatched. This chain's CDR3 is CASSSPGQGAREQYF. As DNA, the CDR3 is TGTGCCAGCAGTTCGCCGGGACAGGGGGCGCGCGAGCAGTACTTC.

V and J are TRBV19 and TRBJ1-5; no firm D call. Germline CDR1 is LNHDA and CDR2 is SQIVND (reference sequence). V dropped 1 base and J dropped 4 bases, with 14 bases sitting between them. CDR3 length: 16 amino acids. The CDR3: CASSIVGYSYNQPQHF. The CDR3 DNA reads as TGTGCCAGTAGTATAGTAGGCTACAGTTATAATCAGCCCCAGCATTTT.

In this sample, this clone turned up once. The chain combines TRBV4-1 with TRBJ1-5; unclear D gene. V was shortened by 0 bases and J by 4 bases, with 4 bases between the two germline ends. Germline V CDR1 and CDR2: MGHRA, YSYEKL. The CDR3 has 13 amino acids. CDR3 nucleotides: TGCGCCAGCAGCCAAGATAGGAATCAGCCCCAGCATTTT. Its protein is CASSQDRNQPQHF.

This clone has only a few counts. The V gene is TRBV5-4, the J gene TRBJ1-2; D perhaps matches TRBD1 (5 bases). Germline assignment: CDR1 SGHNT and CDR2 YYREEE (reference sequence). This CDR3 spans 18 amino acids. Deletions cut 4 bases from V and 0 bases from J, with 22 bases between. CDR3 coding DNA: TGTGCCAGCAGCCCGGCCCTACCGGGACCGCTAGCTAACTATGGCTACACCTTC. It encodes CASSPALPGPLANYGYTF.

The chain has TRBV5-1 and TRBJ2-4; tentative D call: TRBD1 (6 bases). Trimming stripped 4 bases from V and 6 bases from J, with 17 bases between. This CDR3 is 15 amino acids long. The germline V gene encodes CDR1 SGHRS and CDR2 YFSETQ. The CDR3 DNA is TGCGCCAGCAGCCAACAGGGTATCTCAGGAAACATTCAGTACTTC. Amino acids: CASSQQGISGNIQYF.

This clone was picked up a small number of times. The chain carries TRBV18 and TRBJ2-1, with 10 nucleotides matching TRBD2. V dropped 2 bases and J dropped 9; count of bases not matched to a gene: 10. Germline assignment: CDR1 KGHSH and CDR2 LQKENI. The CDR3 runs to 16 residues. The CDR3 is CASSPFEASGSLEQFF. As DNA, the CDR3 is TGTGCCAGCTCACCATTCGAGGCTAGCGGGAGTCTTGAGCAGTTCTTC.

The rearrangement links TRBV24-1 to TRBJ2-3, with D unclear. Germline CDR1 reads KGHDR; CDR2 reads SFDVKD. V dropped 2 bases and J dropped 6 bases, with 8 bases sitting between them. The CDR3 is 13 amino acids. CDR3 residues: CATSDWMADTQYF. The CDR3, as DNA: TGTGCCACCAGTGATTGGATGGCGGATACGCAGTATTTT.